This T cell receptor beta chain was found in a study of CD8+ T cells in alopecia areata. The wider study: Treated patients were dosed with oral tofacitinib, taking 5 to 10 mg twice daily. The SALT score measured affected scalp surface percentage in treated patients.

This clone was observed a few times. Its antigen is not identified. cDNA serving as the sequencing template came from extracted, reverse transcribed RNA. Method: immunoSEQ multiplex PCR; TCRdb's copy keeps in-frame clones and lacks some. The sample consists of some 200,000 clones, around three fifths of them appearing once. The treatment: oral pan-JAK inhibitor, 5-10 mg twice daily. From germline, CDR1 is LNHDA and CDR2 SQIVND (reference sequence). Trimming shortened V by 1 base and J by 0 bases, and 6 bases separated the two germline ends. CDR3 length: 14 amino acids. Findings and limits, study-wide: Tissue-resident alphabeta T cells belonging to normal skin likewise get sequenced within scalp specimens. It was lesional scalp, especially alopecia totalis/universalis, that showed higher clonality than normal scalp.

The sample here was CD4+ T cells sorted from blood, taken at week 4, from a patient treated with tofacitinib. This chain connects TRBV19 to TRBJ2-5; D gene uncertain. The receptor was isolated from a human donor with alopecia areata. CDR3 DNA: TGTGCCAGTAGTATAGTCTGGAACCAAGAGACCCAGTACTTC. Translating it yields CASSIVWNQETQYF. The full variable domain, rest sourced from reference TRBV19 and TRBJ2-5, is DGGITQSPKYLFRKEGQNVTLSCEQNLNHDAMYWYRQDPGQGLRLIYYSQIVNDFQKGDIAEGYSVSREKKESFPLTVTSAQKNPTAFYLCASSIVWNQETQYFGPGTRLLVL.